This record looks at one T cell receptor beta chain sequence and its context. Methods used by the authors: Reference gene primers were amplified, and this amplification served to estimate nucleated cell counts. This table comes from immunoSEQ multiplex PCR, and its TCRdb copy is limited to in-frame clones, with some not included. V and J calls and clone size are as listed in that table; D and trimming were resolved from the DNA. The sample carries about 250,000 clones, around 83% recorded once. The CDR3 consists of 17 residues. Per the germline V gene, CDR1 is SGDLS and CDR2 is YYNGEE. Trimming cost V 0 bases and J 1 base; bases outside gene matches: 7. The source of the sample is a study of blood T cell repertoires in COVID-19. Looking at the study overall: Acute and convalescent COVID-19 samples came from the United States, Italy and Spain.

The receptor was isolated from a man aged 80 or over with acute or convalescent COVID-19. Sequenced: peripheral blood. The chain uses TRBV9 and TRBJ2-3, with 8 bases matching TRBD1. The CDR3 loop is CASSVAPPGQGTDTQYF. The DNA of the CDR3 is TGTGCCAGCAGCGTAGCCCCCCCGGGACAGGGCACAGATACGCAGTATTTT.